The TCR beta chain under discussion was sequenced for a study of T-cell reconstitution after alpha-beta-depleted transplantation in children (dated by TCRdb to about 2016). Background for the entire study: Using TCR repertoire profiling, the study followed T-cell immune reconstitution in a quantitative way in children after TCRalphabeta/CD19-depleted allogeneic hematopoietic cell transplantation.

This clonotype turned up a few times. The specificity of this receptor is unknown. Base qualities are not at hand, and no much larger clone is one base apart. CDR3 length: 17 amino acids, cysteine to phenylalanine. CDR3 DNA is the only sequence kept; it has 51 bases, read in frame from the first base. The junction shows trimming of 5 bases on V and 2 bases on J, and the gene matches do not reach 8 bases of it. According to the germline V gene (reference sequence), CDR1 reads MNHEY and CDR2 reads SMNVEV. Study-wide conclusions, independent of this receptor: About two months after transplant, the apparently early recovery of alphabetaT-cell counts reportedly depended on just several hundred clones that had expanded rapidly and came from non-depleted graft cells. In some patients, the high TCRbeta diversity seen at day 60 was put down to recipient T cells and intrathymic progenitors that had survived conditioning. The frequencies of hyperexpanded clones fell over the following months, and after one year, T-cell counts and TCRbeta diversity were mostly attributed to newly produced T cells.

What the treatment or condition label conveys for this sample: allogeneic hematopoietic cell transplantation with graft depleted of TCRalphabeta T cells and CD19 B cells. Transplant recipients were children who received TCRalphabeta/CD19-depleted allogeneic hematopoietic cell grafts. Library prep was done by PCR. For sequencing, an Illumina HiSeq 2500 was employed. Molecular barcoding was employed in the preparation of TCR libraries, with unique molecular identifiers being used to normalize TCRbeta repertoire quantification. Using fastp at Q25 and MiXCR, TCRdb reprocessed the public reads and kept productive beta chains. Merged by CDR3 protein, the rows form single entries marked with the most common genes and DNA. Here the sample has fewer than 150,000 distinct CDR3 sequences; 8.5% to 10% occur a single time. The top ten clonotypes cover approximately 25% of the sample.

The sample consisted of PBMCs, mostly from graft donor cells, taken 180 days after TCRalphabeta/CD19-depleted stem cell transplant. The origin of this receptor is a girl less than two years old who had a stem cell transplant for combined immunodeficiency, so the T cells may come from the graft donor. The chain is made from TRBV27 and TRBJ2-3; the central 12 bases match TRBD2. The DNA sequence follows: TGTGCCAGCAGTCTAAAGACTAGCGGGGGAACCACAGATACGCAGTATTTT. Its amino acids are CASSLKTSGGTTDTQYF.